These 20 T cell receptor beta chains share one sample of origin, sequenced in a study of vaccination and CD4 T cells after COVID-19. The Oncomine TCR Beta short-read assay generated sequence data from the DNA of cultured CD4+ T cells. TCRdb re-analysed the PCR reads in MiXCR, keeping a single row per CDR3 protein. The table has about 14,000 distinct CDR3 sequences, 40% to 60% seen once; the top ten hold under 10%. Indicated treatment: approximately 11-day PBMC culture with coronavirus spike peptide pools or control peptides (ViraFEST assay). Their target antigens are unknown. Material for sequencing was CD4+ T cells from blood, cultured in vitro. The receptor set was obtained from a human donor who had recovered from COVID-19.

This clonotype was found a few times. V gene TRBV19 combines with J gene TRBJ2-7; TRBD1 matches at 9 bases. The ends lost 6 bases at V and 3 bases at J; junction bases unmatched: 12. Per the germline V gene, CDR1 is LNHDA and CDR2 is SQIVND (reference sequence). The CDR3 covers 16 residues. Here the CDR3 reads CASSLTSGTGFYEQYF. For the CDR3, the DNA is TGTGCCAGTAGCCTGACTAGTGGGACAGGGTTCTACGAGCAGTACTTC.

V and J are TRBV12-3 or TRBV12-4 and TRBJ1-6, with D unclear. This CDR3 has 13 residues. The V end was cut by 6 bases, the J end by 13 bases, with 16 bases between. DNA of the CDR3: TGTGCCAGCAGCCCCATGTGGGCATCCCCCCTCCACTTT. Its protein is CASSPMWASPLHF.

This clonotype was counted a single time. The V gene is TRBV30, the J gene TRBJ1-1; D gene unclear. This CDR3 contains 13 residues. CDR1 GTSNPN and CDR2 SVGIG come from the germline V gene (reference sequence). The V end lost 4 bases, the J end lost 2 bases, and 11 bases lay between the germline ends. In DNA form, the CDR3 reads TGTGCCTGGATGAAGAGTCCTAACACTGAAGCTTTCTTT. This codes for CAWMKSPNTEAFF.

This clonotype was recorded a few times. The chain couples TRBV4-1 to TRBJ2-5, with 8 bases aligning to TRBD2. With V trimmed by 1 base and J by 5 bases, 12 bases remained unmatched. Germline-derived CDR1 and CDR2 are MGHRA and YSYEKL. The length of the CDR3 is 17 residues. CDR3 residues: CASSQADRLAGVETQYF. In nucleotides, the CDR3 is TGCGCCAGCAGCCAAGCCGACAGGCTAGCGGGTGTTGAGACCCAGTACTTC.

This clonotype has only a few counts. The chain employs TRBV20-1 and TRBJ2-5; D might be TRBD2 (6 bases). The CDR3 consists of 13 residues. Germline CDR1 and CDR2: DFQATT and SNEGSKA (reference sequence). Trimming removed 2 bases at V and 5 bases at J, with 12 bases between. This chain's CDR3 is CSARRRVWETQYF. In DNA form, the CDR3 reads TGCAGTGCTAGAAGGAGGGTATGGGAGACCCAGTACTTC.

This clonotype was seen a handful of times. This CDR3 is CAISESIRISNQPQHF. DNA for the CDR3: TGTGCCATCAGTGAGTCGATAAGGATTAGCAATCAGCCCCAGCATTTT. The chain has TRBV10-3 and TRBJ1-5; D gene ambiguous. V shed 0 bases and J shed 0 bases, with 9 bases lying between them. Germline CDR1 is ENHRY and CDR2 is SYGVKD. The length of the CDR3 is 16 residues.

J is TRBJ2-1 and V is TRBV6-1; no firm D call. Germline CDR1 reads MNHNS; CDR2 reads SASEGT. This CDR3 is built from 14 residues. V lost 6 bases and J 4 bases, leaving 13 bases between the germline ends. CDR3 sequence: CASSLTASYNEQFF. The CDR3 bases are TGTGCCAGCAGCCTTACAGCTTCATACAATGAGCAGTTCTTC.

The rearrangement links TRBV2 to TRBJ1-1, with D unresolved. V lost 7 bases, J lost 4 bases, and 16 bases lay in between. CDR3 length: 14 residues. Germline CDR1 and CDR2: SNHLY and FYNNEI. CDR3 sequence reads: CASTYQQSGTEAFF. The CDR3 DNA follows: TGTGCCAGCACCTACCAACAGTCGGGCACTGAAGCTTTCTTT.

The chain links TRBV7-9 to TRBJ2-7; D may be TRBD2 (5 bases). The CDR3 sequence is 14 residues long. V lost 1 base to trimming and J lost 2 bases, with 9 bases between them. Per germline, CDR1 SEHNR and CDR2 FQNEAQ (reference sequence). The DNA of the CDR3 is TGTGCCAGCAGCTTAGGAGCGGCTCCCTACGAGCAGTACTTC. Protein product: CASSLGAAPYEQYF.

This clonotype was seen only once. The rearrangement uses TRBV7-3 and TRBJ2-3, with 7 bases fitting TRBD2. The CDR3 is 16 residues long. The trim removed 0 bases at V and 5 bases at J, leaving 8 bases unmatched. The V gene's germline CDR1 is SGHTA and CDR2 FQGTGA. The CDR3 DNA sequence: TGTGCCAGCAGCTTAACTCTAGCGGCCCCGGGAGATACGCAGTATTTT. It encodes CASSLTLAAPGDTQYF.

This clonotype was counted between two and nine times. V gene TRBV28 combines with J gene TRBJ2-7; weak D call: TRBD2 (5 bases). V lost 6 bases and J 2 bases, leaving 8 bases between the germline ends. Germline V lookup: CDR1 MDHEN, CDR2 SYDVKM. This CDR3 has 12 residues. CDR3 nucleotide sequence: TGTGCCAGCAGCACGGGAACCTACGAGCAGTACTTC. This translates into CASSTGTYEQYF.

In DNA form, the CDR3 reads TGTGCCAGCAGCTTAAGGGGAGGGACTCTTGAAGCTTTCTTT. Its protein is CASSLRGGTLEAFF. The rearrangement joins TRBV7-3 to TRBJ1-1; D might be TRBD1 (5 bases). Germline CDR1 reads SGHTA; CDR2 reads FQGTGA. V lost 1 base, J lost 7 bases, and 13 bases lay in between. The CDR3 has 14 residues.

The V and J genes are TRBV7-8 and TRBJ1-6; 9 bases are a match to TRBD1. Germline CDR1 and CDR2: SGHVS and FQNEAQ. V trimming: 5 bases; J trimming: 5 bases; junction bases outside the gene matches: 4. The CDR3 has 15 amino acids. The CDR3 here is CASSPGQGNNSPLHF. CDR3 DNA sequence: TGTGCCAGCAGCCCCGGACAGGGGAATAATTCACCCCTCCACTTT.

The genes are TRBV7-2 and TRBJ2-7; a weak D match, TRBD2 (5 bases). This CDR3 is 17 amino acids long. CDR1 is SGHTA and CDR2 is FQGNSA in the germline V gene. The V end lost 5 bases, the J end lost 0 bases, and 20 bases lay between the germline ends. CDR3 amino acids: CASSPRPSRSGSYEQYF. The CDR3 DNA reads TGTGCCAGCAGCCCTCGCCCTAGTAGGAGCGGCTCCTACGAGCAGTACTTC.

About this clonotype itself: At one end the junction does not follow the germline gene, possibly because of a read error. The gene calls are TRBV7-9 and TRBJ2-3; the D gene is possibly TRBD1 (6 bases). Germline lookup yields CDR1 SEHNR and CDR2 FQNEAQ (reference sequence). The CDR3 is 16 amino acids. CDR3: CATSPWGHPRTDTQYF. The DNA for the CDR3 is TGTGCCACCAGCCCCTGGGGACACCCCCGCACAGATACGCAGTATTTT.

This clonotype was seen a few times. The chain's CDR3 is CATSETGTGEPQHF. In DNA, the CDR3 is TGTGCCACCAGTGAGACAGGGACGGGGGAGCCCCAGCATTTT. V is TRBV24-1 and J is TRBJ1-5; 7 bases line up with TRBD1. J gave up 8 bases and V 4 bases, and 7 bases lay outside the gene matches. The germline V gene has CDR1 KGHDR and CDR2 SFDVKD. This CDR3 is 14 amino acids long.

This clonotype has a handful of counts. This chain connects TRBV7-9 to TRBJ1-2; no definite D call. V gave up 1 base and J gave up 3 bases, with 9 bases separating them. CDR1 is SEHNR, CDR2 FQNEAQ, per germline (reference sequence). This CDR3 comprises 14 residues. The CDR3 sequence is CASSLGATDYGYTF. The CDR3 DNA reads TGTGCCAGCAGCTTAGGGGCAACGGACTATGGCTACACCTTC.

The chain uses TRBV29-1 and TRBJ2-7; D remains unclear. CDR1 is SQVTM, CDR2 ANQGSEA, per germline. The CDR3 is 11 residues long. Trimming left V 6 bases short and J 6 bases short, with 12 bases between. The CDR3 DNA sequence: TGCAGCGTGAAACTGGAGTTCGAGCAGTACTTC. Its protein is CSVKLEFEQYF.

This clonotype has only a few counts. The chain employs TRBV19 and TRBJ1-1; the match to TRBD1 covers 11 bases. The CDR3 extends over 16 amino acids. Germline V gene data show CDR1 as LNHDA and CDR2 as SQIVND (reference sequence). Trimming took 7 bases from V and 1 from J; bases not matched to a gene: 8. The DNA for the CDR3 is TGTGCCAGTACCGCCGGGACAGGGGGAAGGAACACTGAAGCTTTCTTT. Translated, it gives CASTAGTGGRNTEAFF.

This chain connects TRBV24-1 to TRBJ1-2; TRBD1 matches at 7 bases. The V segment lost 5 bases and the J segment 4 bases; nucleotides outside the gene matches: 6. The CDR3 runs to 14 residues. Germline lookup yields CDR1 KGHDR and CDR2 SFDVKD. For the CDR3, the DNA is TGTGCCACCAGTGGGACAGGAGTTCGCTATGGCTACACCTTC. Translating it yields CATSGTGVRYGYTF.